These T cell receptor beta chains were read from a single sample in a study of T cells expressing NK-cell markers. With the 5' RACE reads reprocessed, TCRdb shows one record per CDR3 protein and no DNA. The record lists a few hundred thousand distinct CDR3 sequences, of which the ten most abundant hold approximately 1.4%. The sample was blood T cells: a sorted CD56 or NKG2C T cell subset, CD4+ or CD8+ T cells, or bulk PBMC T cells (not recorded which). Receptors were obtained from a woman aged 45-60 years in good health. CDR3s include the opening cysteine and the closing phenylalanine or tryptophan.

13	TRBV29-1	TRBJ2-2	CSVSRANTGELFF
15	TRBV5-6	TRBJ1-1	CASSESTGWFSEAFF
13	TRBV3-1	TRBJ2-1	CASGSDYYNEQFF
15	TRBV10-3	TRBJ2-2	CAISDQLKNTGELFF
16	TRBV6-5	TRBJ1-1	CASSEQGIGMNTEAFF
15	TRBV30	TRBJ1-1	CAWSVGPGGRNEAFF
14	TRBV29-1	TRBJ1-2	CSVEEESGVKGYTF
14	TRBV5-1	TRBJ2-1	CASSWGGGMNEQFF
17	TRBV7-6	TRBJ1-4	CASSLVIQGAANEKLFF
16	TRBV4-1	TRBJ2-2	CASSQTPGLRAGELFF
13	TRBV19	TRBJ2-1	CASSGTSYNEQFF
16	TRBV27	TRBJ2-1	CASTPRAVLSYNEQFF
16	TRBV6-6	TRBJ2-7	CASSYLGREGLNEQYF
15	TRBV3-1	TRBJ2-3	CASSQDSGTSGTQYF
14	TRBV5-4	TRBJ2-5	CASSRPTGDETQYF
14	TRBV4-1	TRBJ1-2	CASSQAMGGYGYTF
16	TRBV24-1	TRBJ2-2	CATSDSQTGGTGELFF
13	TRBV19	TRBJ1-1	CASSYVANTEAFF
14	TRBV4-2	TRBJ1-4	CASSPGASGEKLFF
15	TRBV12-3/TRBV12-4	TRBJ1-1	CASSPPGGRNTEAFF
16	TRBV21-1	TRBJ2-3	CASSKFWRGSTDTQYF
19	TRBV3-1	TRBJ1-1	CASSPESDRVPWRNTEAFF
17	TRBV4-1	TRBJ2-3	CASSQDGAGGPPDTQYF
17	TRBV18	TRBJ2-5	CASSPLPGSALQETQYF
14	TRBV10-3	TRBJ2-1	CAIQGPIEGNEQFF
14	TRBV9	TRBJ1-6	CASSVLGMLSPLHF
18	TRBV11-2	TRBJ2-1	CASSLSLGTSPLYNEQFF
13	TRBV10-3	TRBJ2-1	CAISVSREVPQFF
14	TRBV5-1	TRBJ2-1	CASNSRGAYNEQFF
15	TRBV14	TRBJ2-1	CASSQTGVEYNEQFF
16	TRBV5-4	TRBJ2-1	CASSLSGGGSYNEQFF
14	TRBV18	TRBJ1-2	CASSPEGLSYGYTF
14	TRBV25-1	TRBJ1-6	CASSPSGGNSPLHF
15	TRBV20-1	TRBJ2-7	CSARDPVRTNYEQYF
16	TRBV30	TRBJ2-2	CAWSVLVGRASGELFF
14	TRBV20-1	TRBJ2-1	CSAGGDSKGGEQFF
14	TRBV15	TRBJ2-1	CATSARTRGSEQFF
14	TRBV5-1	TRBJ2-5	CASTTSPRRETQYF
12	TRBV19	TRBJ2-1	CAATGQANEQFF
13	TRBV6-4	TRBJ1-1	CASSYGPGTEAFF
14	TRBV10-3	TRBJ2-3	CAIMVGGPADTQYF
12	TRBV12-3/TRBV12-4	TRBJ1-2	CASRKDQAGYTF
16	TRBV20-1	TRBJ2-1	CSARDLRTSPDNEQFF